This is a list of T cell receptor beta chains from one sample in a study of blood T cell repertoires in COVID-19. Here immunoSEQ multiplex PCR was the method, and the copy in TCRdb shows in-frame clones only, minus some. This table holds some 670,000 clones, more than 80% found once. The sequencing sample was made of peripheral blood. These receptors came from a woman aged 18-29 years with acute or convalescent COVID-19. CDR3s include the opening cysteine and the closing phenylalanine or tryptophan. The D gene is left open where the match is weak. Some rows have no size entry. The others give once, few or many, or a class for an expanded clone.

v_call	d_call	j_call	clone_size	cdr3_aa	cdr3_nt
TRBV9	TRBD1	TRBJ2-3	.	CASSVEGTGPRDTQYF	TGTGCCAGCAGCGTAGAGGGGACAGGCCCAAGAGATACGCAGTATTTT
TRBV9	.	TRBJ1-4	.	CASSVGDEKLFF	TGTGCCAGCAGCGTTGGAGATGAAAAACTGTTTTTT
TRBV18	.	TRBJ2-1	.	CASSPTNLWYRDLTTMDNEQFF	TGTGCCAGCTCACCAACAAACCTGTGGTACAGGGACCTAACCACAATGGACAATGAGCAGTTCTTC
TRBV7-9	.	TRBJ1-1	.	CASSLDQALNTEAFF	TGTGCCAGCAGCTTAGACCAGGCCCTGAACACTGAAGCTTTCTTT
TRBV4-1	TRBD1	TRBJ1-6	.	CASSQLRQGYRNSPLHF	TGCGCCAGCAGCCAACTCAGACAGGGATATCGTAATTCACCCCTCCACTTT
TRBV20-1	TRBD1	TRBJ1-1	few	CSASRQGSNWVTEAFF	TGCAGTGCTAGTAGACAGGGCTCCAATTGGGTCACTGAAGCTTTCTTT
TRBV7-9	TRBD1	TRBJ1-2	.	CASSLRTGFSDYTF	TGTGCCAGCAGCTTACGGACAGGGTTTTCGGACTACACCTTC
TRBV9	TRBD1	TRBJ1-1	.	CASSPRQGTEAFF	TGTGCCAGCAGCCCCCGACAGGGGACTGAAGCTTTCTTT
TRBV6-2/TRBV6-3	.	TRBJ2-2	.	CASSYIYTGELFF	TGTGCCAGCAGTTACATCTACACCGGGGAGCTGTTTTTT
TRBV7-3	.	TRBJ2-3	.	CASSPRARGGTDTQYF	TGTGCCAGCAGCCCCAGAGCCAGGGGAGGCACAGATACGCAGTATTTT
TRBV19	TRBD1	TRBJ1-1	.	CASSMGTGDKAFF	TGTGCCAGTAGTATGGGGACAGGGGATAAGGCTTTCTTT
TRBV7-2	TRBD2	TRBJ2-5	.	CASSFSGGETQYF	TGTGCCAGCAGCTTCAGCGGGGGGGAGACCCAGTACTTC
TRBV30	TRBD1	TRBJ1-2	.	CAWVQNRGNYGYTF	TGTGCCTGGGTACAAAACAGGGGGAACTATGGCTACACCTTC
TRBV27	.	TRBJ1-5	.	CASSPWDGTPNQPQHF	TGTGCCAGCAGTCCATGGGACGGGACACCCAATCAGCCCCAGCATTTT
TRBV6-6	.	TRBJ1-3	.	CASRSRTSGSGNTIYF	TGTGCCAGCAGGTCCCGTACTTCGGGCTCTGGAAACACCATATATTTT
TRBV1	.	TRBJ2-3	.	CTSSLFRSKSTDTQYF	TGCACCAGCAGCCTCTTCAGGTCTAAGAGCACAGATACGCAGTATTTT
TRBV9	.	TRBJ2-7	.	CASSVGHASYEQYF	TGTGCCAGCAGCGTCGGACACGCTTCCTACGAGCAGTACTTC
TRBV2	.	TRBJ2-3	.	CASSEAPWRGDGDTQYF	TGTGCCAGCAGTGAAGCCCCATGGAGGGGCGACGGAGATACGCAGTATTTT
TRBV24-1	.	TRBJ2-3	.	CATSAPGVLSSTDTQYF	TGTGCCACCAGTGCCCCAGGGGTCCTTTCTAGCACAGATACGCAGTATTTT
TRBV30	.	TRBJ1-5	.	CAWSVGTGNQPQHF	TGTGCCTGGAGTGTCGGAACAGGCAATCAGCCCCAGCATTTT
TRBV27	.	TRBJ1-5	.	CASSLGGRGPQHF	TGTGCCAGCAGTTTAGGGGGGAGGGGGCCCCAGCATTTT
TRBV18	.	TRBJ2-1	.	CASSPTGFGEQFF	TGTGCCAGCTCACCAACGGGGTTCGGTGAGCAGTTCTTC
TRBV6-5	TRBD1	TRBJ1-6	once	CATGQGGMYNSPLHF	TGTGCCACCGGACAGGGGGGCATGTATAATTCACCCCTCCACTTT
TRBV27	.	TRBJ1-1	.	CASSSVTGLYTEAFF	TGTGCCAGCAGTTCGGTTACAGGGCTCTACACTGAAGCTTTCTTT
TRBV12-3/TRBV12-4	.	TRBJ2-1	.	CATSLHEQFF	TGTGCCACCAGCCTCCATGAGCAGTTCTTC
TRBV5-1	TRBD1	TRBJ1-2	.	CASSRTGGGYTF	TGCGCCAGCAGCCGGACAGGGGGTGGCTACACCTTC
TRBV4-3	.	TRBJ1-2	.	CASSPGQPFNYGYTF	TGCGCCAGCAGCCCAGGACAGCCATTTAACTATGGCTACACCTTC
TRBV4-1	.	TRBJ1-2	.	CASRSGSARRGYTF	TGCGCCAGCAGGTCCGGATCGGCCCGGAGGGGCTACACCTTC
TRBV7-2	.	TRBJ1-5	few	CASSQTGSAYSNQPQHF	TGTGCCAGCAGTCAGACAGGATCGGCCTATAGCAATCAGCCCCAGCATTTT
TRBV4-1	.	TRBJ2-3	.	CASSHEVAFSSTDTQYF	TGCGCCAGCAGCCATGAGGTAGCGTTCTCTAGCACAGATACGCAGTATTTT
TRBV29-1	.	TRBJ1-1	once	CSLTGPRGTEAFF	TGCAGCCTTACGGGTCCCCGCGGCACTGAAGCTTTCTTT
TRBV6-5	TRBD2	TRBJ2-7	.	CATKAGTRGYEQYF	TGTGCCACCAAAGCGGGGACCCGGGGGTACGAGCAGTACTTC
TRBV5-6	.	TRBJ2-3	once	CASSQSTDTQYF	TGTGCCAGCAGCCAGAGCACAGATACGCAGTATTTT
TRBV7-3	TRBD1	TRBJ1-3	.	CASRLSADRGQGNTIYF	TGTGCCAGCAGACTTTCGGCGGACAGGGGCCAGGGAAACACCATATATTTT
TRBV12-5	TRBD1	TRBJ1-6	once	CATCRDRGLGSPLHF	TGTGCTACTTGCCGGGACAGGGGGCTCGGCTCACCCCTCCACTTT
TRBV7-9	.	TRBJ2-7	.	CASSPDGQIYEQYF	TGTGCCAGCAGCCCCGATGGGCAGATCTACGAGCAGTACTTC
TRBV7-8	TRBD1	TRBJ1-1	.	CASSLTWDRVNTEAFF	TGTGCCAGCAGCTTAACGTGGGACAGGGTGAACACTGAAGCTTTCTTT
TRBV6-5	.	TRBJ1-5	few	CASSRSGDRQPQHF	TGTGCCAGCAGCCGCTCGGGGGATCGGCAGCCCCAGCATTTT
TRBV19	TRBD2	TRBJ2-3	.	CASSFLLAGGSDTQYF	TGTGCCAGTAGTTTCCTACTAGCGGGGGGTTCAGATACGCAGTATTTT
TRBV7-7	.	TRBJ2-3	.	CASSYVLTDTQYF	TGTGCCAGCAGCTATGTCCTCACAGATACGCAGTATTTT
TRBV30	TRBD1	TRBJ2-3	.	CAWDRGADTQYF	TGTGCCTGGGACAGGGGAGCAGATACGCAGTATTTT